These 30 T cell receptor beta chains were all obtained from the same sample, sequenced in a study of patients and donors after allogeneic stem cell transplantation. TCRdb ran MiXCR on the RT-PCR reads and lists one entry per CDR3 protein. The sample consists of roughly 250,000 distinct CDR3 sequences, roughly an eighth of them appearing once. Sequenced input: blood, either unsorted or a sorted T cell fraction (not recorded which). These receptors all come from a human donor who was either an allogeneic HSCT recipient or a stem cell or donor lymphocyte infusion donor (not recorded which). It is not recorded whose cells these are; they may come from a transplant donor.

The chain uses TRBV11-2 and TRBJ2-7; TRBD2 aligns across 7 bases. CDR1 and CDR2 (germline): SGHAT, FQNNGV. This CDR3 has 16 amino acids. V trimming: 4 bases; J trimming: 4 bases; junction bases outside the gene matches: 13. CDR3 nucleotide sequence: TGTGCCAGCAGCTCTATCCGGGGGGAGGCCCAATACGAGCAGTACTTC. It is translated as CASSSIRGEAQYEQYF. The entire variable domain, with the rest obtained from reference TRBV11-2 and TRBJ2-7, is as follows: EAGVAQSPRYKIIEKRQSVAFWCNPISGHATLYWYQQILGQGPKLLIQFQNNGVVDDSQLPKDRFSAERLKGVDSTLKIQPAKLEDSAVYLCASSSIRGEAQYEQYFGPGTRLTVT.

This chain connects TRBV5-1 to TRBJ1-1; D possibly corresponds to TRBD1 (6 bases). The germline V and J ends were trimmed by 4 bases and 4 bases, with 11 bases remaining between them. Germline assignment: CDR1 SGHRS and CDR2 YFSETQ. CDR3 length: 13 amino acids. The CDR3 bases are TGCGCCAGCAGCCGGGACATACGCACTGAAGCTTTCTTT. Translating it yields CASSRDIRTEAFF.

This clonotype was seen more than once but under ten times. The CDR3 DNA reads TGTGCCAGCAGTATCAGACTAGCGGGGGGCCTGGCGTACGAGCAGTACTTC. It specifies CASSIRLAGGLAYEQYF. The V gene is TRBV27, the J gene TRBJ2-7, with TRBD2 matching over 13 bases. Germline CDR1 MNHEY, CDR2 SMNVEV (reference sequence). J gave up 4 bases and V 5 bases, and 11 bases lay outside the gene matches. This CDR3 spans 17 amino acids.

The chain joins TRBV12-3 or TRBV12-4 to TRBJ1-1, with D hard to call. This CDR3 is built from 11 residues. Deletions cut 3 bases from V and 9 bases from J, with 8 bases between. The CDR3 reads CASSFRGKAFF. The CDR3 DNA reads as TGTGCCAGCAGTTTTCGGGGTAAAGCTTTCTTT.

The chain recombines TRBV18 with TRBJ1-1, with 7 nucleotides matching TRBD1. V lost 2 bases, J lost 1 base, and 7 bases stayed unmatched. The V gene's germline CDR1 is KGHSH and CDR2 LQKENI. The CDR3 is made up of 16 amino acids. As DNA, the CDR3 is TGTGCCAGCTCACCAGAGACAGGGACTCGGAACACTGAAGCTTTCTTT. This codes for CASSPETGTRNTEAFF.

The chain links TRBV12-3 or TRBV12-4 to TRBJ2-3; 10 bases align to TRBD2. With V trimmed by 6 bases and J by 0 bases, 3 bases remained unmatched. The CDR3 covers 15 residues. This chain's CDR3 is CASRTSGSSTDTQYF. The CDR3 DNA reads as TGTGCCAGCAGGACTAGCGGGTCTAGCACAGATACGCAGTATTTT.

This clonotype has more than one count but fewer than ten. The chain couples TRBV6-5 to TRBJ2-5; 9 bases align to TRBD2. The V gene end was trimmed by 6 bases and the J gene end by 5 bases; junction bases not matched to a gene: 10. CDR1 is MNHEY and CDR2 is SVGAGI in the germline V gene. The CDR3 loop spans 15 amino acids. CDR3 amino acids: CASSYSGGRTETQYF. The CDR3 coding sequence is TGTGCCAGCAGCTACAGCGGGGGGCGTACGGAGACCCAGTACTTC.

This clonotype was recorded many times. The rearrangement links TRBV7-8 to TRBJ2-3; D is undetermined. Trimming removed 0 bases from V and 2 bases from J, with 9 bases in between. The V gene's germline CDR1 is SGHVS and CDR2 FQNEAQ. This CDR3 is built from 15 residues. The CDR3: CASSLADRHTDTQYF. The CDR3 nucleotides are TGTGCCAGCAGCTTAGCTGACCGCCACACAGATACGCAGTATTTT.

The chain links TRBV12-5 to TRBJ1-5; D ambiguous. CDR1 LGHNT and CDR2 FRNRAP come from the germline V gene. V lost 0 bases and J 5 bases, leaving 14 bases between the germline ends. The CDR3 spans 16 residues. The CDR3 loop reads CASGLVLSWQDQPQHF. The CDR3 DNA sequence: TGTGCTAGTGGTTTGGTACTAAGCTGGCAGGATCAGCCCCAGCATTTT.

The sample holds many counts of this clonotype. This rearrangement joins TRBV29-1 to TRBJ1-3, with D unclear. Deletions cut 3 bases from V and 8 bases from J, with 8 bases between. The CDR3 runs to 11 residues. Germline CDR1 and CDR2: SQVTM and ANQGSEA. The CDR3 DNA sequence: TGCAGCGTTGAGGCTTGGGACACCATATATTTT. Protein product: CSVEAWDTIYF.

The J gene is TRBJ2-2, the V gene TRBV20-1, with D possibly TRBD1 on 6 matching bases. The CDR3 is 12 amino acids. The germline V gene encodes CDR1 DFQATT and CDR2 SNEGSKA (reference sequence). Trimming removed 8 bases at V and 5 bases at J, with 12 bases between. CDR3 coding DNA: TGCAGTACCGGGACACCTACCGGGGAGCTGTTTTTT. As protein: CSTGTPTGELFF.

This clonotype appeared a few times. This CDR3 is CASSLIGGPESEAFF. CDR3 coding DNA: TGCGCCAGCAGCTTGATAGGTGGCCCCGAGTCTGAAGCTTTCTTT. V usage is TRBV5-1 and J usage is TRBJ1-1; D is uncertain. This CDR3 contains 15 residues. V was cut by 1 base and J by 6 bases, with 16 bases left in between. Per germline, CDR1 SGHRS and CDR2 YFSETQ.

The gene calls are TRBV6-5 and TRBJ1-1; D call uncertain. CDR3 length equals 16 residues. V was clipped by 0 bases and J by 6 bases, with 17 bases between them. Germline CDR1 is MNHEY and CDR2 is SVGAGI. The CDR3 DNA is TGTGCCAGCAGTTACTCCGCGTTGGCGGGAACTTCTGAAGCTTTCTTT. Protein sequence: CASSYSALAGTSEAFF.

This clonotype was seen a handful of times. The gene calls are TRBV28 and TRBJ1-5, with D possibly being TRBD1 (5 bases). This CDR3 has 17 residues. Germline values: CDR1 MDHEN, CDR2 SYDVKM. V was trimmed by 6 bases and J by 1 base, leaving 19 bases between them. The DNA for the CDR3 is TGTGCCAGCAGCCCTGTGGGGCAGGGACCGAGCAATCAGCCCCAGCATTTT. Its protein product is CASSPVGQGPSNQPQHF.

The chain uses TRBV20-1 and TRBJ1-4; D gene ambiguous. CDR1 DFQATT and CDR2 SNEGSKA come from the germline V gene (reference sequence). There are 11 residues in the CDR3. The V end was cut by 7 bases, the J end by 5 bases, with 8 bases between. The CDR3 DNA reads TGCAGTGTTCAGTTCAATGAAAAACTGTTTTTT. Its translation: CSVQFNEKLFF.

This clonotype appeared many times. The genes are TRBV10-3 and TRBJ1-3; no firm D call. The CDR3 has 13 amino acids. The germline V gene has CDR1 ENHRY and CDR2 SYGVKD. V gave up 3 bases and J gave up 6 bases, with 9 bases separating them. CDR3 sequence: CAISDEVPNTIYF. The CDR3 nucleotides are TGTGCCATCAGTGACGAGGTCCCAAACACCATATATTTT.

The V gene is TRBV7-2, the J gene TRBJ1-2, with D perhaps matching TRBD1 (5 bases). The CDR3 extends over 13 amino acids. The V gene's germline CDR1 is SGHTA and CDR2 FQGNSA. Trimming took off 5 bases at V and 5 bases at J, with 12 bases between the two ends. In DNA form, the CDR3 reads TGTGCCAGCAGCGAGCCGGGGGAATATGGCTACACCTTC. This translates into CASSEPGEYGYTF.

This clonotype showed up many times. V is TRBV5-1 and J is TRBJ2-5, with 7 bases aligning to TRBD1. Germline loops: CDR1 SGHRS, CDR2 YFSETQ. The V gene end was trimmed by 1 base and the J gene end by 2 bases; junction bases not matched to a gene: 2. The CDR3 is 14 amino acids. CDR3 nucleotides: TGCGCCAGCAGCTTGTCGGGACAGCAAGAGACCCAGTACTTC. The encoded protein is CASSLSGQQETQYF.

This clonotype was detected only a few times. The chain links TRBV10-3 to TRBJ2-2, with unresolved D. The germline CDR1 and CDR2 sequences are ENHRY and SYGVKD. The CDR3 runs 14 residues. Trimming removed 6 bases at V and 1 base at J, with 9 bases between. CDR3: CAISLGRNTGELFF. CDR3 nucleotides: TGTGCCATCAGCCTCGGCAGGAACACCGGGGAGCTGTTTTTT.

CDR3 nucleotide sequence: TGTGCCATCAGCGCCACCGATAGACAGGGGGACGAGCAGTACTTC. It specifies CAISATDRQGDEQYF. The V and J genes are TRBV10-3 and TRBJ2-7; 9 bases fit TRBD1. Looked up from germline, CDR1 is ENHRY and CDR2 is SYGVKD. CDR3 length: 15 amino acids. Unmatched junction bases numbered 11, after V lost 6 bases and J lost 5 bases.

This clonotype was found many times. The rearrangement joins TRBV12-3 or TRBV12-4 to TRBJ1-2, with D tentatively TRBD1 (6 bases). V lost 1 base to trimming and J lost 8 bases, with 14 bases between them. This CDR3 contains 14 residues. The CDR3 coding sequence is TGTGCCAGCAGTTTAGAGGGGGGGGCGGGGGGCTACACCTTC. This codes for CASSLEGGAGGYTF.

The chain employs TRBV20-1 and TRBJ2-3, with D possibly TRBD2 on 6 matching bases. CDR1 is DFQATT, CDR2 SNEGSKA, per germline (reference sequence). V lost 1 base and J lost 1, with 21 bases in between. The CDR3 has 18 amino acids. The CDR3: CSARGPLAETGGTDTQYF. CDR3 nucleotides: TGCAGTGCTAGAGGTCCCTTAGCGGAAACCGGGGGCACAGATACGCAGTATTTT.

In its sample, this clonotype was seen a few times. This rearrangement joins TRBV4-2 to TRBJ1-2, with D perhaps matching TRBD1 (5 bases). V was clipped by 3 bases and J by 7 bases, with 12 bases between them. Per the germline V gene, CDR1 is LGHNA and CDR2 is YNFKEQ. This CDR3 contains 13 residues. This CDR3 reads CASSQDLGAGYTF. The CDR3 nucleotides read TGTGCCAGCAGCCAGGATCTTGGGGCTGGCTACACCTTC.

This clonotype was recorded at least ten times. In nucleotides, the CDR3 is TGTGCCAGCAGCCAAGATGCAGGAGGGAATCAGCCCCAGCATTTT. Its protein product is CASSQDAGGNQPQHF. The gene calls are TRBV3-1 and TRBJ1-5; no clear D. Germline assignment: CDR1 LGHDT and CDR2 YNNKEL (reference sequence). V was shortened by 0 bases and J by 4 bases, with 10 bases between the two germline ends. The CDR3 is 15 residues long.

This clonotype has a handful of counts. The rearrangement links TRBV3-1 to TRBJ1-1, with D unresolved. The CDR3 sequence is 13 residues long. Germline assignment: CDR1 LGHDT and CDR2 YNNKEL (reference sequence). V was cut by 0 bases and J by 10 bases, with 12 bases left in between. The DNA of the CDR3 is TGTGCCAGCAGCCAAGATTCGAACGTAAGAGCTTTCTTT. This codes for CASSQDSNVRAFF.

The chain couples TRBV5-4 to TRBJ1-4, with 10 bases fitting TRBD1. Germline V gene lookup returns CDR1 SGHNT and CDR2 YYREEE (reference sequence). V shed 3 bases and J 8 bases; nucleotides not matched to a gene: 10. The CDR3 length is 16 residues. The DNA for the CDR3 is TGTGCCAGCAGCTCGAATGACAGGGGGCCTGGGGAAAAACTGTTTTTT. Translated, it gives CASSSNDRGPGEKLFF.

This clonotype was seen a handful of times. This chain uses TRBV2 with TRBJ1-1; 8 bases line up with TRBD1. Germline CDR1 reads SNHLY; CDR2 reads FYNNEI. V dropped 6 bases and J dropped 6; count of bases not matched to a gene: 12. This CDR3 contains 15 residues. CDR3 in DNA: TGTGCCAGCAGAGCCTCGTCAGGGGGCGCATCTGAAGCTTTCTTT. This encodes CASRASSGGASEAFF.

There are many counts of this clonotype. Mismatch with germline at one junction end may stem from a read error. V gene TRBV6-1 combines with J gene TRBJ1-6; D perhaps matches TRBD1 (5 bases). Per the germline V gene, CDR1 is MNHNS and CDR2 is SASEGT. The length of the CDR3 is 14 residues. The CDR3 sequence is CASREGVTYSPLHF. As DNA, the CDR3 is TGTGCCAGCAGAGAAGGGGTTACCTATTCACCCCTCCACTTT.

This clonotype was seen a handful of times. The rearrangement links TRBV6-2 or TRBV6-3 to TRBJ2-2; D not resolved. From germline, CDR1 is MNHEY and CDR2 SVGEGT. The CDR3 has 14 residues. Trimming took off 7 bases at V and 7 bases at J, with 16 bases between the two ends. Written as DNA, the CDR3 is TGTGCCAGCACGGCCTGGGCCTGGGGCGGGGAGCTGTTTTTT. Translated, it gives CASTAWAWGGELFF.

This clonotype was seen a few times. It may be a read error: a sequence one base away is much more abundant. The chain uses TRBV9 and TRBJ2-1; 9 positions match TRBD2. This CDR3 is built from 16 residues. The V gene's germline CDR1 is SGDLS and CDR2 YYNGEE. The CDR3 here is CASSVGLSGGTNEQSF. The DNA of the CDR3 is TGTGCCAGCAGCGTAGGGCTTAGCGGGGGTACCAATGAGCAGTCCTTC. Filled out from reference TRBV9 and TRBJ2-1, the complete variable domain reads DSGVTQTPKHLITATGQRVTLRCSPRSGDLSVYWYQQSLDQGLQFLIQYYNGEERAKGNILERFSAQQFPDLHSELNLSSLELGDSALYFCASSVGLSGGTNEQSFGPGTRLTVL.